This TCR beta chain emerged from a study of PD-L1 blockade in urothelial cancer. In the study overall: Male sex and bladder-origin urothelial cancer were recorded for twenty-five of 29 patients.

Remarks on this clone: The antigen remains unidentified.

Assay: immunoSEQ multiplex PCR; the TCRdb copy retains only in-frame clones and omits some. The data contain 50,000 or so clones, over 75% of them singletons. Germline V lookup: CDR1 MNHEY, CDR2 SMNVEV (reference sequence). Trimming cost V 6 bases and J 4 bases; bases outside gene matches: 8. The CDR3 consists of 16 residues. Sample time point: peripheral blood 6 weeks after treatment start. Study outcomes and limitations: Pretreatment clonality of the blood TCR repertoire below the median was predictive of superior survival.

Sample: PBMCs, taken around atezolizumab (anti-PD-L1) treatment. This receptor was obtained from a man over 45 with urothelial cancer. The chain is built from TRBV27 and TRBJ2-5; 13 positions match TRBD2. The CDR3: CASRPTSGGVGETQYF. DNA for the CDR3: TGTGCCAGCAGACCAACTAGCGGGGGGGTTGGAGAGACCCAGTACTTC.